Below are 23 T cell receptor beta chains sequenced from a single sample in a study of shared clonotypes between healthy human individuals. TCRdb's table, derived via immunoSEQ multiplex PCR, lists solely in-frame clones and lacks some. The repertoire has 2 million to 3 million clones, around nine tenths of them found once; the top ten carry roughly 0.13%. Sequences were obtained from naive CD4+ T cells sorted from blood. Subset of the sample: CD45RA+ positively selected. Every receptor here comes from a man younger than 30 in good health.

This clone turned up a few times. The chain couples TRBV7-9 to TRBJ1-6; perhaps TRBD1 as D (5 bases). Per the germline V gene, CDR1 is SEHNR and CDR2 is FQNEAQ (reference sequence). The CDR3 is 15 amino acids. V lost 0 bases to trimming and J lost 8 bases, with 11 bases between them. The CDR3, as DNA: TGTGCCAGCAGCTTAGCGATTCAGGGTTATTCACCCCTCCACTTT. Its translation: CASSLAIQGYSPLHF.

J is TRBJ1-4 and V is TRBV27; D is unclear. This CDR3 comprises 14 residues. From germline, CDR1 is MNHEY and CDR2 SMNVEV (reference sequence). Trimming removed 5 bases at V and 0 bases at J, with 7 bases between. CDR3 DNA sequence: TGTGCCAGCAGTAGCAGGCCAACTAATGAAAAACTGTTTTTT. Translating it yields CASSSRPTNEKLFF. The whole variable domain, filled in from reference TRBV27 and TRBJ1-4, reads EAQVTQNPRYLITVTGKKLTVTCSQNMNHEYMSWYRQDPGLGLRQIYYSMNVEVTDKGDVPEGYKVSRKEKRNFPLILESPSPNQTSLYFCASSSRPTNEKLFFGSGTQLSVL.

The chain carries TRBV18 and TRBJ2-7, with a possible D match to TRBD1 (6 bases). The CDR3 has 13 amino acids. CDR1 and CDR2 from the germline V gene are KGHSH and LQKENI. The germline V and J ends were trimmed by 3 bases and 6 bases, with 12 bases remaining between them. The CDR3: CASSPARGVEQYF. The CDR3 DNA reads as TGTGCCAGCTCACCGGCCAGGGGTGTCGAGCAGTACTTC.

This chain connects TRBV18 to TRBJ2-1; D is unclear. V lost 1 base and J lost 2, with 9 bases in between. Germline V gene data show CDR1 as KGHSH and CDR2 as LQKENI. The CDR3 has 15 amino acids. The CDR3 loop reads CASSPQGNPYNEQFF. CDR3 nucleotides: TGTGCCAGCTCACCACAAGGGAATCCCTACAATGAGCAGTTCTTC.

The chain carries TRBV4-3 and TRBJ1-2; 9 nucleotides align to TRBD1. V shed 4 bases, J shed 8 bases, and the junction held 2 bases outside the gene matches. Germline assignment: CDR1 LGHNA and CDR2 YSLEER. This CDR3 comprises 12 residues. This CDR3 is CASSRDRVGYTF. In DNA form, the CDR3 reads TGCGCCAGCAGCCGGGACAGGGTCGGCTACACCTTC.

This clone was detected once. The chain links TRBV7-9 to TRBJ2-7; TRBD2 matches at 14 bases. V trimming: 5 bases; J trimming: 3 bases; junction bases outside the gene matches: 3. The CDR3 is made up of 15 amino acids. The V gene's germline CDR1 is SEHNR and CDR2 FQNEAQ (reference sequence). CDR3 sequence: CASSIGTSGSYEQYF. Here the CDR3 DNA reads TGTGCCAGCAGCATCGGGACTAGCGGGAGCTACGAGCAGTACTTC.

As to this clone: The junction shows a germline mismatch at one end, possibly a read error. The chain has TRBV18 and TRBJ1-6; 7 nucleotides agree with TRBD1. Germline V lookup: CDR1 KGHSH, CDR2 LQKENI. The CDR3 spans 15 residues. CDR3: CASSPGTEDNSPLHF. Written as DNA, the CDR3 is TGTGCCAGCTCACCGGGGACAGAAGATAATTCCCCCCTCCACTTT.

The chain combines TRBV6-1 with TRBJ2-7; 9 bases are shared with TRBD1. The CDR3 loop spans 16 amino acids. CDR1 and CDR2 (germline): MNHNS, SASEGT. V was pared by 4 bases and J by 2 bases, with 9 bases of the junction left unmatched. The CDR3 bases are TGTGCCAGCAGTGGACTCTCCCGGGACAGGGCCTACGAGCAGTACTTC. Translating it yields CASSGLSRDRAYEQYF.

This chain links TRBV15 with TRBJ1-2, with a possible D match to TRBD1 (6 bases). The V gene's germline CDR1 is LNHNV and CDR2 YYDKDF (reference sequence). The CDR3 is 14 residues long. V was shortened by 1 base and J by 6 bases, with 12 bases between the two germline ends. The chain's CDR3 is CATSRGTGGHGYTF. DNA of the CDR3: TGTGCCACCAGCAGAGGAACCGGGGGCCATGGCTACACCTTC.

The chain is built from TRBV2 and TRBJ1-1; D may be TRBD1 (6 bases). Trimming pared 6 bases from V and 3 bases from J, leaving 17 bases between. The CDR3 totals 15 residues. CDR1 is SNHLY and CDR2 is FYNNEI in the germline V gene. CDR3: CASRPDKTGYTEAFF. The CDR3 region has the DNA TGTGCCAGCAGACCTGACAAGACAGGATACACTGAAGCTTTCTTT.

Here the CDR3 reads CAWSSPGGGGADTQYF. The DNA for the CDR3 is TGTGCCTGGAGTAGTCCTGGGGGCGGAGGGGCAGATACGCAGTATTTT. V and J are TRBV30 and TRBJ2-3, with D possibly being TRBD1 or TRBD2 (6 bases each). Trimming pared 2 bases from V and 4 bases from J, leaving 19 bases between. CDR3 length equals 16 residues. CDR1 GTSNPN and CDR2 SVGIG come from the germline V gene (reference sequence). The whole variable domain, filled in from reference TRBV30 and TRBJ2-3, reads SQTIHQWPATLVQPVGSPLSLECTVEGTSNPNLYWYRQAAGRGLQLLFYSVGIGQISSEVPQNLSASRPQDRQFILSSKKLLLSDSGFYLCAWSSPGGGGADTQYFGPGTRLTVL.

The table lists this clone with a count of one. The chain joins TRBV11-3 to TRBJ1-1; no definite D call. Germline V CDR1 and CDR2: SGHNT, YENEEA. V was pared by 6 bases and J by 5 bases, with 13 bases between. This CDR3 has 13 residues. The CDR3 nucleotides read TGTGCCAGCAGTGGGAGTCCGAAGACTGAAGCTTTCTTT. Translated: CASSGSPKTEAFF.

The chain couples TRBV6-6 to TRBJ1-6, with 12 bases aligning to TRBD1. This CDR3 region has 16 residues. Germline V gene data show CDR1 as MNHNY and CDR2 as SVGAGI (reference sequence). With 6 bases clipped from V and 5 bases from J, the junction kept 5 bases outside the gene matches. The CDR3 DNA is TGTGCCAGCAGCCTGGGACAGGGGGCTAATAATTCACCCCTCCACTTT. It encodes CASSLGQGANNSPLHF.

This chain uses TRBV30 with TRBJ2-3; TRBD1 matches 10 bases. Germline CDR1 is GTSNPN and CDR2 is SVGIG (reference sequence). The CDR3 runs 15 residues. The J segment lost 4 bases and the V segment lost 6 bases, leaving 10 bases of the junction unmatched. CDR3 amino acids: CACSRTGGGPDTQYF. CDR3 nucleotide sequence: TGTGCCTGCTCCCGGACAGGGGGAGGACCAGATACGCAGTATTTT.

In its sample, this clone was seen once. This rearrangement joins TRBV5-6 to TRBJ1-4; D unclear. Germline assignment: CDR1 SGHDT and CDR2 YYEEEE. The CDR3 totals 16 residues. V dropped 3 bases and J dropped 8 bases, with 20 bases sitting between them. The CDR3, as DNA: TGTGCCAGCAGCTCACTTGGACCCGTCGTCGGGGAAAAACTGTTTTTT. The encoded protein is CASSSLGPVVGEKLFF.

This clone was recorded only once. The rearrangement joins TRBV5-1 to TRBJ1-1; TRBD1 aligns across 7 bases. Trimming cost V 0 bases and J 3 bases; bases outside gene matches: 5. The germline gives CDR1 SGHRS, CDR2 YFSETQ. This CDR3 comprises 15 residues. CDR3 residues: CASSLAGGQYTEAFF. In nucleotides, the CDR3 is TGCGCCAGCAGCTTGGCCGGGGGACAGTACACTGAAGCTTTCTTT.

The rearrangement links TRBV5-4 to TRBJ2-5, with TRBD2 identical over 10 bases. Germline CDR1 SGHNT, CDR2 YYREEE (reference sequence). The CDR3 loop spans 16 amino acids. V was clipped by 1 base and J by 4 bases; unmatched bases: 7. This CDR3 reads CASSLFERGGRETQYF. CDR3 nucleotide sequence: TGTGCCAGCAGCTTGTTTGAGCGGGGGGGCCGAGAGACCCAGTACTTC.

The chain uses TRBV30 and TRBJ1-3; a weak D match, TRBD1 (6 bases). The CDR3 is 14 amino acids. The V and J ends lost 1 base and 2 bases respectively, with 9 bases between them. Germline V gene lookup returns CDR1 GTSNPN and CDR2 SVGIG (reference sequence). CDR3 nucleotides: TGTGCCTGGAGTGGCAGGGGTGCTGGAAACACCATATATTTT. It yields the protein CAWSGRGAGNTIYF.

The gene calls are TRBV5-1 and TRBJ2-1; the match to TRBD2 covers 8 bases. V dropped 3 bases and J dropped 7; count of bases not matched to a gene: 6. This CDR3 is 14 amino acids long. Looked up from germline, CDR1 is SGHRS and CDR2 is YFSETQ. The CDR3 nucleotides read TGCGCCAGCAGCTGGGTAGCGGGGAGAAATGAGCAGTTCTTC. As protein: CASSWVAGRNEQFF.

The chain recombines TRBV7-6 with TRBJ2-3; 9 positions match TRBD2. CDR1 and CDR2 from the germline V gene are SGHVS and FNYEAQ. The CDR3 covers 17 residues. With 0 bases clipped from V and 0 bases from J, the junction kept 4 bases outside the gene matches. The CDR3: CASSLAATSGSTDTQYF. The CDR3 nucleotides read TGTGCCAGCAGCTTAGCGGCGACTAGCGGTAGCACAGATACGCAGTATTTT.

V gene TRBV28 combines with J gene TRBJ2-7; 7 positions agree with TRBD1. J lost 3 bases, V lost 5 bases, and 7 bases had no gene match. The CDR3 is 14 residues long. The V gene's germline CDR1 is MDHEN and CDR2 SYDVKM. DNA of the CDR3: TGTGCCAGCAGTGTACCCAGGGGGAACTACGAGCAGTACTTC. It encodes CASSVPRGNYEQYF. The whole variable domain, remainder taken from reference TRBV28 and TRBJ2-7, is DVKVTQSSRYLVKRTGEKVFLECVQDMDHENMFWYRQDPGLGLRLIYFSYDVKMKEKGDIPEGYSVSREKKERFSLILESASTNQTSMYLCASSVPRGNYEQYFGPGTRLTVT.

This clone occurred a few times. The V gene is TRBV30, the J gene TRBJ1-1; D not certain. This CDR3 spans 14 amino acids. V gave up 0 bases and J gave up 1 base, with 9 bases separating them. The germline V gene encodes CDR1 GTSNPN and CDR2 SVGIG (reference sequence). CDR3 sequence: CAWSVIGRNTEAFF. The CDR3 region has the DNA TGTGCCTGGAGTGTAATCGGCAGGAACACTGAAGCTTTCTTT.

The chain carries TRBV7-2 and TRBJ2-1; 9 bases match TRBD2. The CDR3 loop spans 16 amino acids. Germline CDR1 reads SGHTA; CDR2 reads FQGNSA. The V gene end was trimmed by 0 bases and the J gene end by 6 bases; junction bases not matched to a gene: 6. The chain's CDR3 is CASSLAWRGGANEQFF. CDR3 in DNA: TGTGCCAGCAGCTTAGCCTGGCGCGGGGGGGCCAATGAGCAGTTCTTC.